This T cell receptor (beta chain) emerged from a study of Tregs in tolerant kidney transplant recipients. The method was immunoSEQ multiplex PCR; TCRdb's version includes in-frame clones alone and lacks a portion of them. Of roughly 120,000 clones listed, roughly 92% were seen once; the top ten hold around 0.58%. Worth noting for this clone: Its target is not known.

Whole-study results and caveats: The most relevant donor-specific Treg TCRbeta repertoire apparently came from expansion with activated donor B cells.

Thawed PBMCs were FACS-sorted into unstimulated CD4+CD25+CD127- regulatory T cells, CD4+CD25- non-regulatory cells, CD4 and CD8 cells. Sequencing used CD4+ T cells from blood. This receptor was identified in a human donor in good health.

Written as DNA, the CDR3 is TGCGCCAGCAGCCAAGCCGGGACAGGACGCTCTAGCAATCAGCCCCAGCATTTT. It encodes CASSQAGTGRSSNQPQHF. The chain employs TRBV4-1 and TRBJ1-5; 8 positions match TRBD1. J was trimmed by 0 bases and V by 1 base; bases with no gene match: 8. Germline V gives CDR1 MGHRA, CDR2 YSYEKL. This CDR3 is 18 amino acids long.